This TCR beta chain was profiled in a study of control samples from healthy donors and cancer patients. This clone appeared a single time. Sequencing was performed with immunoSEQ multiplex PCR; in TCRdb, only in-frame clones are kept and a portion is missing. The sample shows 80,000 to 100,000 clones, roughly 92% of them seen only once. Germline values: CDR1 MGHDK, CDR2 SYGVNS. V dropped 3 bases and J dropped 2 bases, with 14 bases sitting between them. The CDR3 length is 16 residues. Sequencing was done on a sample of blood. This TCR was sampled from a human donor in good health. The donor label of this sample is uncertain. The genes are TRBV25-1 and TRBJ1-5; the D gene is possibly TRBD1 (6 bases). CDR3 sequence (DNA): TGTGCCAGCAGTGAGGGGGGCAGTTCTGGCAATCAGCCCCAGCATTTT. It yields the protein CASSEGGSSGNQPQHF.